A selection of T cell receptor beta chains follows, all from one sample in a study of PD-1 blockade in classical Hodgkin lymphoma. Generated by immunoSEQ multiplex PCR, the TCRdb table keeps only in-frame clones and is missing some. The sample consists of roughly 28,000 clones, almost 90% of them appearing once. The sequences come from CD8+ T cells from blood, collected at baseline. Receptors originate from a human donor with classical Hodgkin lymphoma. Both conserved end residues are part of each CDR3. Fields, in order: CDR3 DNA, CDR3 protein, clone size, J gene, D gene, V gene. D genes are given only for firm matches. The size of a clone is reported for some rows only, either as once, few or many, or as a class for expanded clones.

cdr3_nt: TGTGCCAGGGGAAGCGGGAAACGCTCCTACGAGCAGTACTTC; cdr3_aa: CARGSGKRSYEQYF; clone_size: -; j_call: TRBJ2-7; d_call: TRBD2; v_call: TRBV6-1
cdr3_nt: TGTGCCAGCAGCTTGCGACCGCTAAAGGGGCGTAATCAGCCCCAGCATTTT; cdr3_aa: CASSLRPLKGRNQPQHF; clone_size: -; j_call: TRBJ1-5; d_call: -; v_call: TRBV7-9
cdr3_nt: TGTGCCAGCAGTTTATATGGGGCCCTCTACGAGCAGTACTTC; cdr3_aa: CASSLYGALYEQYF; clone_size: -; j_call: TRBJ2-7; d_call: -; v_call: TRBV28
cdr3_nt: TGTGCTAGTGGTTTGGCCCCTGGACAAATGGATCAGCCCCAGCATTTT; cdr3_aa: CASGLAPGQMDQPQHF; clone_size: -; j_call: TRBJ1-5; d_call: -; v_call: TRBV12-5
cdr3_nt: TGTGCCAGCCTTGAGGACAGGGGTGAAGAGACCCAGTACTTC; cdr3_aa: CASLEDRGEETQYF; clone_size: -; j_call: TRBJ2-5; d_call: TRBD1; v_call: TRBV2
cdr3_nt: TGTGCCAGCACCCCCTCTGCTGGGGACAGGGAATGGGGCTACACCTTC; cdr3_aa: CASTPSAGDREWGYTF; clone_size: -; j_call: TRBJ1-2; d_call: TRBD1; v_call: TRBV27
cdr3_nt: TGTGCCAGCAAAGCTAGCGGGAGGGCCTTCCACGAGCAGTACTTC; cdr3_aa: CASKASGRAFHEQYF; clone_size: -; j_call: TRBJ2-7; d_call: TRBD2; v_call: TRBV28
cdr3_nt: TGTGCCAGCAGTCTAACGGCTTTGGCAGGGAATGAAAAACTGTTTTTT; cdr3_aa: CASSLTALAGNEKLFF; clone_size: -; j_call: TRBJ1-4; d_call: -; v_call: TRBV28
cdr3_nt: TGTGCCAGCAGGGGGCAATACGAGCAGTACTTC; cdr3_aa: CASRGQYEQYF; clone_size: few; j_call: TRBJ2-7; d_call: -; v_call: TRBV21-1
cdr3_nt: TGTGCTAGGGCCCGGGAGACCCAGTACTTC; cdr3_aa: CARARETQYF; clone_size: -; j_call: TRBJ2-5; d_call: -; v_call: TRBV19